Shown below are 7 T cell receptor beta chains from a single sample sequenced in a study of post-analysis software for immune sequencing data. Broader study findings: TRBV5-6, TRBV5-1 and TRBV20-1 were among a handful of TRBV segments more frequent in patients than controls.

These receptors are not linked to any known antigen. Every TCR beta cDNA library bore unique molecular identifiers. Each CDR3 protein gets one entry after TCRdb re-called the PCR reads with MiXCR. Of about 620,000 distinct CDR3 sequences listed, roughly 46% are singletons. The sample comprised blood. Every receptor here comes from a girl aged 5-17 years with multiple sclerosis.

This chain's CDR3 is CASSQGLSPEDTQYF. The DNA for the CDR3 is TGTGCCAGCAGCCAAGGTCTATCTCCTGAAGATACGCAGTATTTT. V usage is TRBV3-1 and J usage is TRBJ2-3; D gene ambiguous. In germline, CDR1 is LGHDT, CDR2 YNNKEL (reference sequence). This CDR3 region has 15 residues. Trimming took 1 base from V and 5 from J, leaving 13 bases between them.

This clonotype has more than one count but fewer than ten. The CDR3 protein is CSGLKGPEAFF. The CDR3 DNA reads as TGCAGCGGCCTCAAGGGCCCTGAAGCTTTCTTT. The chain carries TRBV29-1 and TRBJ1-1; D ambiguous. Between the trimmed V and J ends, which lost 7 bases and 6 bases, there was a span of 12 bases. The CDR3 is 11 amino acids. Germline-derived CDR1 and CDR2 are SQVTM and ANQGSEA.

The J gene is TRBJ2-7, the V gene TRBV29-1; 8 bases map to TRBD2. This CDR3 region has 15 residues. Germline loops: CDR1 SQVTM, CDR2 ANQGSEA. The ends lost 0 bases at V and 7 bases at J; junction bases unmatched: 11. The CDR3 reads CSVEEGYSGSGEQYF. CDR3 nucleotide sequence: TGCAGCGTTGAAGAAGGGTACAGCGGGAGCGGAGAGCAGTACTTC.

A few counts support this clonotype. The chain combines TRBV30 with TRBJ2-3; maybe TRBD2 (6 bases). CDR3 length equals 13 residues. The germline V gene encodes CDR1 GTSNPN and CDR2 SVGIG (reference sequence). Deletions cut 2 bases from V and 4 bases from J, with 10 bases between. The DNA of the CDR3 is TGTGCCTGGAGTTCAACGGGAGCAGATACGCAGTATTTT. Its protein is CAWSSTGADTQYF.

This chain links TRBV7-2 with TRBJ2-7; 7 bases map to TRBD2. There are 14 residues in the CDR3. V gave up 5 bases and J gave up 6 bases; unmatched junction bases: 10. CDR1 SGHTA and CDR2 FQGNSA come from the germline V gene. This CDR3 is CASSRTREVGEQYF. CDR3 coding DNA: TGTGCCAGCAGCCGGACTAGGGAGGTCGGCGAGCAGTACTTC.

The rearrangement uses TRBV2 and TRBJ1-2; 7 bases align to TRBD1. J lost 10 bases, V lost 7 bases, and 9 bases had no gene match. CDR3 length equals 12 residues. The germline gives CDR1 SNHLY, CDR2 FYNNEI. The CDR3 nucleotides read TGTGCCAGCAACTGGGCCACAGGGGACTACACCTTC. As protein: CASNWATGDYTF.

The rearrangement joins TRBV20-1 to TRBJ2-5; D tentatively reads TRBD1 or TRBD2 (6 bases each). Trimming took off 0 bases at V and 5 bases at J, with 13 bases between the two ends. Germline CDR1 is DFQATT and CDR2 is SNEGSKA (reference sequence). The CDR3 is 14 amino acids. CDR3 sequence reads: CSARDPGGRETQYF. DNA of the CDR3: TGCAGTGCTAGAGATCCCGGGGGCCGGGAGACCCAGTACTTC.